This T cell receptor (beta chain) was identified in a study of T cell repertoires in cytomegalovirus infection. Each CDR3 protein gets one entry after TCRdb re-called the reads with MiXCR. Seen here are 450,000 to 550,000 distinct CDR3 sequences, approximately 15% observed once, and the top ten hold about 24%. Germline CDR1 DFQATT, CDR2 SNEGSKA (reference sequence). Trimming took off 6 bases at V and 0 bases at J, with 12 bases between the two ends. The CDR3 is made up of 14 amino acids. The sample was CD8+ T cells from PBMCs. This TCR was sampled from a human donor in good health (CMV status not recorded). Some clones in this sample may be carry-over from other donors' samples. The genes are TRBV20-1 and TRBJ1-3, with no clear D. CDR3 nucleotide sequence: TGCAGTGCCATTTTTCCCAGCTCTGGAAACACCATATATTTT. It translates to CSAIFPSSGNTIYF.